This is a list of T cell receptor beta chains from one sample in a study of T cells in Graves' hyperthyroidism and ophthalmopathy. From the multiplex PCR reads, TCRdb called clonotypes with MiXCR, one entry per CDR3 protein. The sample has about 520,000 distinct CDR3 sequences; around 22% are singletons. The sequenced material came from blood. The receptor source for this set is a woman between 25 and 40 years old with Graves' ophthalmopathy. The conserved cysteine and the conserved F or W are not part of the CDR3 here. Each record gives: V gene, clone size, D gene, CDR3 protein. D genes are given only for firm matches. Rows give clone size only sometimes, using once, few, many, or a class for an expanded clone.

TRBV6-2/TRBV6-3	many	TRBD1	ASSLRDRGSYT
TRBV4-1	few	-	ASSQGRLAEETQY
TRBV4-1	-	TRBD1	ASSQEDRGWEQY
TRBV15	-	-	ATSRLGGDSYEQY
TRBV29-1	-	-	SVGDNRGNQPQH
TRBV7-2	many	-	ASSLSPYQETQY
TRBV20-1	-	TRBD1	SAVTGRMHGYT
TRBV5-1	-	TRBD2	ASSLGLAVGETQY
TRBV11-2	many	-	ASSLEARGVYGYT
TRBV11-2	-	-	ASSLEHRVNQPQH
TRBV11-1	many	-	ASSLELGRRDYGYT